The clone carrying this T cell receptor (beta chain) was counted only a few times. The CDR3 covers 13 residues. CDR1 and CDR2 (germline): LNHNV, YYDKDF (reference sequence). J lost 6 bases, V lost 3 bases, and 4 bases had no gene match. The data are from a study of blood T cell repertoires in COVID-19. In the original analysis: Counts of nucleated cells, estimated from reference gene primer amplification, were obtained. Only in-frame clones appear in the TCRdb table, and some are missing; sequencing was by immunoSEQ multiplex PCR. V, J and clone size were drawn from that table, and D and trimming were deduced from the DNA. The repertoire holds some 210,000 clones, with approximately 78% as singletons. Membership in each cohort depended on participant-reported clinical history. Recovered status in Cohort 3 required two negative PCRs, clearance, or symptom resolution.

The origin of this receptor is a man in his forties or fifties who had recovered from COVID-19. Sequenced sample: PBMCs or T cells enriched from blood (not recorded which). The chain has TRBV15 and TRBJ1-2; 7 bases are shared with TRBD1. The CDR3 DNA sequence: TGTGCCACCAGCAGGTTGCAGGGGGATGGCTACACCTTC. Amino acids: CATSRLQGDGYTF.